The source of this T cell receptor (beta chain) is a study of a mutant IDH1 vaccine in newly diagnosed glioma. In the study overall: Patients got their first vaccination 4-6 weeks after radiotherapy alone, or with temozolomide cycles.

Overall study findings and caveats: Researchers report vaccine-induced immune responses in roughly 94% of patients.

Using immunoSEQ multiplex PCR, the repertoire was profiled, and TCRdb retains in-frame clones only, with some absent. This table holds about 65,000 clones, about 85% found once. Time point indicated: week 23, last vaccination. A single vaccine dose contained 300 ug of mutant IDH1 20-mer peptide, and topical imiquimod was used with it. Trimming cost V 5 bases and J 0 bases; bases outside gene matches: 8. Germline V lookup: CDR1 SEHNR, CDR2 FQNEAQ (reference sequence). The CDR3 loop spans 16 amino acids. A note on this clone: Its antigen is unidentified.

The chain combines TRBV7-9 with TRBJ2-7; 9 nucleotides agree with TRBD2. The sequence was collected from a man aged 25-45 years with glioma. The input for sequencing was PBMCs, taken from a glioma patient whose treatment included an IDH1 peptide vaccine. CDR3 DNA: TGTGCCAGCAGCCTCGTGAGCGGGGGGATCTCCTACGAGCAGTACTTC. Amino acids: CASSLVSGGISYEQYF.